This TCR beta chain derives from a study of T cell responses to AZD1222 COVID-19 vaccine. Overall study: Some second doses came at about 4 weeks and others at about 12 weeks; these were pooled. General study points: Donors were mostly white British, more females; clonal diversity possibly underestimated. Only a handful of people who got AZD1222 tested seropositive at baseline. After the peak T cell response, and only then, were repertoires sampled.

Repertoires were generated with immunoSEQ multiplex PCR, while TCRdb's copy carries only in-frame clones and drops some. The sample consists of under 80,000 clones, approximately 80% of them appearing once. Germline CDR1 and CDR2: GTSNPN and SVGIG (reference sequence). V lost 7 bases, J lost 5 bases, and 8 bases stayed unmatched. The CDR3 contains 13 residues. To note about this clone: Its target is unknown.

This clonotype originated in an adult in good health. Sequencing used peripheral blood, obtained on day 0 of AZD1222 vaccination. V usage is TRBV30 and J usage is TRBJ1-1; 9 bases line up with TRBD1. CDR3 loop: CAYTGGAATEAFF. Written as DNA, the CDR3 is TGTGCCTACACAGGGGGCGCGGCGACTGAAGCTTTCTTT. Filled out from reference TRBV30 and TRBJ1-1, the complete variable domain reads SQTIHQWPATLVQPVGSPLSLECTVEGTSNPNLYWYRQAAGRGLQLLFYSVGIGQISSEVPQNLSASRPQDRQFILSSKKLLLSDSGFYLCAYTGGAATEAFFGQGTRLTVV.